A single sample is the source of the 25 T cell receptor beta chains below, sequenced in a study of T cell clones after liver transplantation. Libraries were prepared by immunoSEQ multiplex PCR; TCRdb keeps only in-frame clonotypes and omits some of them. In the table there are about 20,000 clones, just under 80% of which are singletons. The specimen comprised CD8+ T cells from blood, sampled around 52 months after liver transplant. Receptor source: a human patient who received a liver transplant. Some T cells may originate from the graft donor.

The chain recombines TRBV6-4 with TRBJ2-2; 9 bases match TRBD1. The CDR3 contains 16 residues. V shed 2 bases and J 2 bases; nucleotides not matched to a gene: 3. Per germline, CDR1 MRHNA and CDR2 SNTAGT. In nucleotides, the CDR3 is TGTGCCAGCAGTGACGGGGGACAGGGTAACACCGGGGAGCTGTTTTTT. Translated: CASSDGGQGNTGELFF.

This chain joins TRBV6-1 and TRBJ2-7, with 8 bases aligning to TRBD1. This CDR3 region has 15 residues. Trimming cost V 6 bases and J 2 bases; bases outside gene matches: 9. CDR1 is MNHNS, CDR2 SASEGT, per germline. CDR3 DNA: TGTGCCAGCAGCCTAACCGGGACAGGTACCTACGAGCAGTACTTC. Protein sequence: CASSLTGTGTYEQYF.

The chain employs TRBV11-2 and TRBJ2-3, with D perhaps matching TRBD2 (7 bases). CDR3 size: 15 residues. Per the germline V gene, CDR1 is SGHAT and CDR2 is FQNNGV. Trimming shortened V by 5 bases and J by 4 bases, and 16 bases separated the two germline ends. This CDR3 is CASSAPGGGSDTQYF. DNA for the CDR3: TGTGCCAGCAGCGCCCCGGGGGGCGGGTCAGATACGCAGTATTTT.

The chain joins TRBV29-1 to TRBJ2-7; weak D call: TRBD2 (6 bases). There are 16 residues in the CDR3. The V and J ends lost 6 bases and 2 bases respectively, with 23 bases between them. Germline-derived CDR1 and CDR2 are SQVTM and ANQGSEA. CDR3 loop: CSVSRGSSYEPYEQYF. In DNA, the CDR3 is TGCAGCGTCTCACGGGGGAGCAGCTACGAACCCTACGAGCAGTACTTC.

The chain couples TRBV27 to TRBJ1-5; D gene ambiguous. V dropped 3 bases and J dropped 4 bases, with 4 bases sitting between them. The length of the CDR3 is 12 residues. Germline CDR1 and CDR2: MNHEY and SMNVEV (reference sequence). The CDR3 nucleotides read TGTGCCAGCAGTTTCCCGAATCAGCCCCAGCATTTT. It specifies CASSFPNQPQHF.

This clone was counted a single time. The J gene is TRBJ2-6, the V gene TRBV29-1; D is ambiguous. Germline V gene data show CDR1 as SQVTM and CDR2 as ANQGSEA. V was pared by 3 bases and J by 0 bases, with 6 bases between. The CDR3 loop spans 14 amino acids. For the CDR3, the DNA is TGCAGCGTTGAGCTTGGCTCTGGGGCCAACGTCCTGACTTTC. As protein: CSVELGSGANVLTF. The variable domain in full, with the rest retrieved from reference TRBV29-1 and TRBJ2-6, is SAVISQKPSRDICQRGTSLTIQCQVDSQVTMMFWYRQQPGQSLTLIATANQGSEATYESGFVIDKFPISRPNLTFSTLTVSNMSPEDSSIYLCSVELGSGANVLTFGAGSRLTVL.

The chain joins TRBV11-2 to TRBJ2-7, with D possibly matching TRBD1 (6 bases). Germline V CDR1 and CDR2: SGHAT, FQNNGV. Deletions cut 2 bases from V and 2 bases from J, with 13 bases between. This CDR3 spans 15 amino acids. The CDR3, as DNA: TGTGCCAGCAGCTTAACCACAGGGCCTCCCTACGAGCAGTACTTC. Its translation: CASSLTTGPPYEQYF.

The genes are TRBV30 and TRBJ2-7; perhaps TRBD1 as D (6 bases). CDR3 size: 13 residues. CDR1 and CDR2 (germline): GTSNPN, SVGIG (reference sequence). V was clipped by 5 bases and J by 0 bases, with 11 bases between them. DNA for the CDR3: TGTGCCTGGGAGGACAGAAACTCCTACGAGCAGTACTTC. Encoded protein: CAWEDRNSYEQYF.

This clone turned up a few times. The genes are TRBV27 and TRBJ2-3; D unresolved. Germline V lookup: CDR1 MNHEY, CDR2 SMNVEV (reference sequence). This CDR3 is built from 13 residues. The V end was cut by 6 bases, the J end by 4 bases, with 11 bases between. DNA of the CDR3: TGTGCCAGCAGCTCTATAGTTTCAGATACGCAGTATTTT. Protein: CASSSIVSDTQYF.

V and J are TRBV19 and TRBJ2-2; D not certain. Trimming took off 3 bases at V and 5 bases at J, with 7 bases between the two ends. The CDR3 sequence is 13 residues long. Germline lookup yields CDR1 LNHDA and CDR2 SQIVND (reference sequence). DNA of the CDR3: TGTGCCAGTAGTATCGCCGGGACCGGGGAGCTGTTTTTT. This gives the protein CASSIAGTGELFF.

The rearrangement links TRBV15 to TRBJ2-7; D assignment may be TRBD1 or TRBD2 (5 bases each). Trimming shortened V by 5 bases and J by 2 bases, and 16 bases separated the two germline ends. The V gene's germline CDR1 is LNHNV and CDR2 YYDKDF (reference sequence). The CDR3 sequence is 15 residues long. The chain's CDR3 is CATSSGPSGPYEQYF. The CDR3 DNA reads TGTGCCACCAGCTCTGGTCCCTCGGGACCCTACGAGCAGTACTTC.

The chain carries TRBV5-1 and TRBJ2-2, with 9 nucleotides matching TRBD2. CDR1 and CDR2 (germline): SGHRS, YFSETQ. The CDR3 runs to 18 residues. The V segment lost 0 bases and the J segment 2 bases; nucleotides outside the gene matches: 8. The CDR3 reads CASSLATERGDNTGELFF. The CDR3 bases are TGCGCCAGCAGCTTGGCCACTGAGCGGGGGGACAACACCGGGGAGCTGTTTTTT.

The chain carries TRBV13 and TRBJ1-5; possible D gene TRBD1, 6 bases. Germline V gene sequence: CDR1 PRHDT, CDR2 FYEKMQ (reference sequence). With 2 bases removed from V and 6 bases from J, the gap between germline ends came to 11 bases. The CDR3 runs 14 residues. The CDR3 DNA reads TGTGCCAGCAGCTTAAGCAGGGGCAGTCAGCCCCAGCATTTT. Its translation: CASSLSRGSQPQHF.

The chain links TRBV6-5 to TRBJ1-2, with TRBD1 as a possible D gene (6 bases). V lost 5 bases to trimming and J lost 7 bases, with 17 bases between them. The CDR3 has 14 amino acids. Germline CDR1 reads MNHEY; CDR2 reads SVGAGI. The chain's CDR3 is CASSQGPTGAGYTF. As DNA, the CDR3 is TGTGCCAGCAGTCAAGGGCCGACGGGGGCTGGCTACACCTTC.

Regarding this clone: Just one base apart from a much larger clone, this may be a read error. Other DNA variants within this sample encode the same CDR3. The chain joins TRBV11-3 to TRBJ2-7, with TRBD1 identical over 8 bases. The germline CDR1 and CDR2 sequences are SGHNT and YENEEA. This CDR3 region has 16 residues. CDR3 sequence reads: CASSLPLRDRNYEQYF. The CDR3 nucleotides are TGTGCCAGCAGCTTACCTCTCCGGGACAGGAACTACGAGCAGTACTTT.

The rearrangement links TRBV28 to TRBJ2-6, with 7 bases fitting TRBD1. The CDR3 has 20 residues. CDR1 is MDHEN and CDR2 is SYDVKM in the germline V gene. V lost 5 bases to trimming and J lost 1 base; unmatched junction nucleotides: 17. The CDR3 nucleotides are TGTGCCAGCAGTCTTTTACTTGTTGACAGGGCCTATTCTGGGGCCAACGTCCTGACTTTC. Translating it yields CASSLLLVDRAYSGANVLTF.

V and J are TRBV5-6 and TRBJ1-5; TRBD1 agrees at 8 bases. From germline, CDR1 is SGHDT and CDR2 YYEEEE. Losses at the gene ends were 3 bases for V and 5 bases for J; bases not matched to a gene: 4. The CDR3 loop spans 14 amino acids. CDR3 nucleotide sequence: TGTGCCAGCAGCTGGGGACAGGCCCATCAGCCCCAGCATTTT. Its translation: CASSWGQAHQPQHF.

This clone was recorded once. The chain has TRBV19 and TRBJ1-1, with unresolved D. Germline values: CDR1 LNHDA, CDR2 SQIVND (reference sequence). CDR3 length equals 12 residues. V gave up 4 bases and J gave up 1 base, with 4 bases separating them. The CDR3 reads CASSTGNTEAFF. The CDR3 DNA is TGTGCCAGTAGTACCGGGAACACTGAAGCTTTCTTT.

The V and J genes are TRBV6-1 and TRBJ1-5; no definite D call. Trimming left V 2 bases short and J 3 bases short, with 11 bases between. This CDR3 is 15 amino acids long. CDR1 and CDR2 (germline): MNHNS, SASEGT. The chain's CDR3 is CASSEFQGNNQPQHF. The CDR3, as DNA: TGTGCCAGCAGTGAATTTCAAGGGAACAATCAGCCCCAGCATTTT.

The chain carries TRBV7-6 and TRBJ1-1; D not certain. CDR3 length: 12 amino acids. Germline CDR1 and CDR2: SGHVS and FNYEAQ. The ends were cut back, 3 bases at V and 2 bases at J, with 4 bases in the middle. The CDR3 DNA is TGTGCCAGCAGCTTGGTTAACACTGAAGCTTTCTTT. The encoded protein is CASSLVNTEAFF.

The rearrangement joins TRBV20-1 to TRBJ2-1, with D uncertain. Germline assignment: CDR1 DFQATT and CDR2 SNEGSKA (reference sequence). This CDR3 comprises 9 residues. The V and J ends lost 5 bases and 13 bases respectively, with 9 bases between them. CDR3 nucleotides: TGCAGTGCTCACAATCCCCAGTTCTTC. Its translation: CSAHNPQFF.

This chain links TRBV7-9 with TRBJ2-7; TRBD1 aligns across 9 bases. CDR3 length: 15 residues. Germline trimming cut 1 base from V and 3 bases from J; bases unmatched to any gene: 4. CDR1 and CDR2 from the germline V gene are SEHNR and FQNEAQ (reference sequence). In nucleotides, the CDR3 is TGTGCCAGCAGCTTAGACGGGACAGGGTTCTACGAGCAGTACTTC. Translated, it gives CASSLDGTGFYEQYF.

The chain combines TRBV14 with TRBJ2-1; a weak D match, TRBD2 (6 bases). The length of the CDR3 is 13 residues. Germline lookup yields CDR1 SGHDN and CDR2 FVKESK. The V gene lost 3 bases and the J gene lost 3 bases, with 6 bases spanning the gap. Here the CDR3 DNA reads TGTGCCAGCAGCCAGACTAGCTACAATGAGCAGTTCTTC. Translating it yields CASSQTSYNEQFF.

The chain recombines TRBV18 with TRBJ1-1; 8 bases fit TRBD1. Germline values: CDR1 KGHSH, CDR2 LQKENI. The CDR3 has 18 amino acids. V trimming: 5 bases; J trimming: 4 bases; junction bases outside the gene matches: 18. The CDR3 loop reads CASSKEPGQVYVGTEAFF. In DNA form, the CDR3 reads TGTGCCAGCTCAAAAGAACCGGGACAGGTGTACGTAGGCACTGAAGCTTTCTTT.

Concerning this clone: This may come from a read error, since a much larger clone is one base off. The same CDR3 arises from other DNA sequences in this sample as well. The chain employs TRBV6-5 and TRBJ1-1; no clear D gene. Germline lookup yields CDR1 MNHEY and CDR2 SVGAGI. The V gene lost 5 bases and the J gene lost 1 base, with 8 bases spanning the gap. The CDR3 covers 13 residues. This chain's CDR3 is CASSEGRNTEAFF. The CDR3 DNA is TGTGCCAGCAGTGAAGGCAGGAACACTGAAGCTTTCTTT.